The clone carrying this TCR beta chain has more than one count but fewer than ten. No antigen is known for it. The data were obtained in a study of T cell repertoires in cytomegalovirus infection. Via MiXCR, TCRdb re-called the reads, giving one row per CDR3 protein. In the table there are roughly 990,000 distinct CDR3 sequences, approximately 31% of which are singletons. Sequenced material: cultured CD8+ T cells from PBMCs, taken from culture after CMV antigen stimulation. The receptor was isolated from a human donor in good health (CMV status not recorded). Some clones in this sample may be carry-over from other donors' samples.

The CDR3 DNA reads as TGTGCCAGCAGCTTAGGGGACAGTGATAATGAGCAGTTCTTC. Protein sequence: CASSLGDSDNEQFF. This chain connects TRBV7-9 to TRBJ2-1, with 7 bases aligning to TRBD1. The germline V gene has CDR1 SEHNR and CDR2 FQNEAQ (reference sequence). J lost 7 bases, V lost 1 base, and 4 bases had no gene match. The CDR3 contains 14 residues.